Below are 4 T cell receptor beta chains sequenced from a single sample in a study of T cells in Graves' hyperthyroidism and ophthalmopathy. Researchers took RNA transcripts and amplified the TCR beta CDR3 regions from them. A first-round RT-PCR of the TCR CDR3 used the HTBI primer set. MiXCR, run by TCRdb on the multiplex PCR reads, gives a single entry per CDR3 protein. Seen here are a few hundred thousand distinct CDR3 sequences, 14% to 15% observed once, and the top ten hold approximately 32%. Sequencing was carried out using blood. Receptors originate from a woman aged 25-40 years with Graves' hyperthyroidism.

This clonotype showed up many times. This sequence joins TRBV11-3 and TRBJ2-1; unclear D gene. CDR1 SGHNT and CDR2 YENEEA come from the germline V gene. The CDR3 covers 15 residues. The germline V and J ends were trimmed by 0 bases and 8 bases, with 14 bases remaining between them. CDR3 in amino acids: CASSLDHSRSDEQFF. The CDR3 DNA sequence: TGTGCCAGCAGCTTAGATCACTCCCGGTCAGATGAGCAGTTCTTC.

This clonotype was seen repeatedly, ten times or more. The CDR3 sequence: CASSSAGTVTPNEQFF. The CDR3 DNA is TGTGCCAGCAGCTCAGCCGGGACGGTTACGCCCAATGAGCAGTTCTTC. This chain joins TRBV7-2 and TRBJ2-1, with D tentatively TRBD1 or TRBD2 (5 bases each). Between the trimmed V and J ends, which lost 4 bases and 6 bases, there was a span of 19 bases. The CDR3 sequence is 16 residues long. CDR1 and CDR2 from the germline V gene are SGHTA and FQGNSA.

The table lists this clonotype with a few counts. The chain couples TRBV5-4 to TRBJ2-2; TRBD2 agrees at 13 bases. Losses at the gene ends were 0 bases for V and 1 base for J; bases not matched to a gene: 3. This CDR3 has 18 residues. The germline V gene has CDR1 SGHNT and CDR2 YYREEE (reference sequence). The CDR3 nucleotides read TGTGCCAGCAGCTTGGAGGGACTAGCGGGAAAGAACACCGGGGAGCTGTTTTTT. Amino acids: CASSLEGLAGKNTGELFF.

This clonotype has ten or more counts. The chain links TRBV2 to TRBJ1-3, with TRBD1 matching 8 bases. The V and J ends lost 2 bases and 4 bases, in that order; junction bases with no gene match: 4. Per the germline V gene, CDR1 is SNHLY and CDR2 is FYNNEI. This CDR3 contains 15 residues. The CDR3 sequence is CASSEQGAPGNTIYF. The CDR3 coding sequence is TGTGCCAGCAGTGAACAGGGGGCGCCCGGAAACACCATATATTTT.